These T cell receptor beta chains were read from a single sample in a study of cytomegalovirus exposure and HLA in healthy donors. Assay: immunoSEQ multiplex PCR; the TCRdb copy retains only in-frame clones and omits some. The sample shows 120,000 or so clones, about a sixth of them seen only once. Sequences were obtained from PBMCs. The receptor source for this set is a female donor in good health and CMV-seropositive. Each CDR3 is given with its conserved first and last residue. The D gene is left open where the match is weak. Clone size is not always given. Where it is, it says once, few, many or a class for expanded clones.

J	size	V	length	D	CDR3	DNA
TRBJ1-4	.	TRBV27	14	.	CASSFWGRGEKLFF	TGTGCCAGCAGTTTTTGGGGGCGCGGGGAAAAACTGTTTTTT
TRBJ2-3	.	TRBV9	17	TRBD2	CASSVGTSGGSTDTQYF	TGTGCCAGCAGCGTGGGGACTAGCGGGGGTAGCACAGATACGCAGTATTTT
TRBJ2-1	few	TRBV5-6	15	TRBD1	CASSKGQGTYNEQFF	TGTGCCAGCAGCAAGGGACAGGGAACTTACAATGAGCAGTTCTTC
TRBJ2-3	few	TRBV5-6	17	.	CASSLAFEGLSTDTQYF	TGTGCCAGCAGCTTGGCCTTCGAGGGTCTTAGCACAGATACGCAGTATTTT
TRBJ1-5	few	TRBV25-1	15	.	CASSATGYGNQPQHF	TGTGCCAGCAGTGCTACAGGGTACGGCAATCAGCCCCAGCATTTT
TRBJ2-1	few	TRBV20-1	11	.	CSATFTGEQFF	TGCAGTGCTACCTTTACGGGTGAGCAGTTCTTC
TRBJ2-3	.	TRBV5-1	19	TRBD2	CASSLVGAGGRIGTDTQYF	TGCGCCAGCAGCTTGGTTGGAGCGGGAGGGCGAATTGGCACAGATACGCAGTATTTT
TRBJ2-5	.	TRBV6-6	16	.	CASSPRLVFSLETQYF	TGTGCCAGCAGCCCGAGACTAGTATTCAGCTTGGAGACCCAGTACTTC
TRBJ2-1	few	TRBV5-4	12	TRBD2	CASRIREGEQFF	TGTGCCAGCAGAATCCGGGAGGGCGAGCAGTTCTTC
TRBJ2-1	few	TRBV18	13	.	CASSTTSINEQFF	TGTGCCAGCTCAACCACTAGTATCAATGAGCAGTTCTTC
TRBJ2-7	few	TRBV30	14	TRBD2	CAWSVSGLHYEQYF	TGTGCCTGGAGTGTTTCGGGACTACACTACGAGCAGTACTTC
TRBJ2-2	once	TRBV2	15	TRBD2	CASTGTSGLTGELFF	TGTGCCAGCACCGGGACTAGCGGGTTAACCGGGGAGCTGTTTTTT
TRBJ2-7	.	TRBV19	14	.	CASSIDPVSYEQYF	TGTGCCAGTAGTATAGATCCGGTCTCCTACGAGCAGTACTTC
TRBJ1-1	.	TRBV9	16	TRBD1	CASSVGAGGLKKVAFF	TGTGCCAGCAGCGTAGGGGCAGGGGGACTCAAAAAGGTAGCTTTCTTT
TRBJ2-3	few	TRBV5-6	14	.	CASSSLLQGDTQYF	TGTGCCAGCAGCTCTTTGCTTCAGGGGGATACGCAGTATTTT
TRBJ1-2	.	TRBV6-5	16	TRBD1	CASSLPGGQGVYGYTF	TGTGCCAGCAGTTTACCAGGCGGACAGGGCGTATATGGCTACACCTTC
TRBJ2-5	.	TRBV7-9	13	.	CASRGTGEGAQYF	TGTGCCAGCAGGGGGACGGGAGAAGGGGCCCAGTACTTC
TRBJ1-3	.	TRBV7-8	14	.	CASSLEQGGNTIYF	TGTGCCAGCAGCTTAGAACAGGGAGGAAACACCATATATTTT
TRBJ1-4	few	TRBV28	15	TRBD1	CASSLGTGFNEKLFF	TGTGCCAGCAGTTTAGGGACAGGCTTTAATGAAAAACTGTTTTTT
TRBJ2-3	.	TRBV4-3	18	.	CASSQYLVRERGTDTQYF	TGCGCCAGCAGCCAATACCTCGTGAGGGAGAGGGGCACAGATACGCAGTATTTT
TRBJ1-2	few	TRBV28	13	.	CASSFPGKYGYTF	TGTGCCAGCAGTTTCCCAGGGAAGTATGGCTACACCTTC
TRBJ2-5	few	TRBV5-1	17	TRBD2	CASSLEYSGGVQETQYF	TGCGCCAGCAGCTTGGAGTATAGCGGGGGGGTCCAAGAGACCCAGTACTTC
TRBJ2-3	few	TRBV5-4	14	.	CASSLTGDTDTQYF	TGTGCCAGCAGCTTGACGGGGGACACAGATACGCAGTATTTT
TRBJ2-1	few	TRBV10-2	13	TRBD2	CASRLAGIDEQFF	TGCGCCAGCAGACTAGCGGGGATCGATGAGCAGTTCTTC
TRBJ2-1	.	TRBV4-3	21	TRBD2	CASSQVLRTSGRAIGGNEQFF	TGCGCCAGCAGCCAAGTACTTCGGACTAGCGGGAGGGCCATAGGAGGGAATGAGCAGTTCTTC
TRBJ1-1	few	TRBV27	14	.	CASMADRMNTEAFF	TGTGCCAGCATGGCCGACAGGATGAACACTGAAGCTTTCTTT
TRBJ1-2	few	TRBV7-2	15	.	CASTPKGGPLHGYTF	TGTGCCAGCACCCCCAAGGGGGGGCCCCTTCATGGCTACACCTTC
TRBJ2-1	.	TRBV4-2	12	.	CASSRGDNEQFF	TGTGCCAGCAGCCGAGGAGACAATGAGCAGTTCTTC
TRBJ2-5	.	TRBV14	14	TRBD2	CASSQDYGSGSPHF	TGTGCCAGCAGCCAAGATTATGGTAGCGGGAGTCCCCACTTC
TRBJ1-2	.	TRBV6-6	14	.	CASNPWGSDYGYTF	TGTGCCAGCAACCCATGGGGCTCGGACTATGGCTACACCTTC
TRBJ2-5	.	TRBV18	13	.	CASSPRVEETQYF	TGTGCCAGCTCACCCCGCGTTGAAGAGACCCAGTACTTC
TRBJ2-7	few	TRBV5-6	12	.	CASSLGTYEQYF	TGTGCCAGCAGCTTGGGCACTTACGAGCAGTACTTC
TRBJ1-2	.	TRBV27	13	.	CASKSGVGYGYTF	TGTGCCAGCAAATCAGGGGTCGGCTATGGCTACACCTTC
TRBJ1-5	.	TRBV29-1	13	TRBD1	CSFNRGSNQPQHF	TGCAGCTTTAACAGGGGTAGCAATCAGCCCCAGCATTTT
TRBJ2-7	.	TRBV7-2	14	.	CASSLSSGTYEQYF	TGTGCCAGCAGCTTAAGCAGCGGAACCTACGAGCAGTACTTC
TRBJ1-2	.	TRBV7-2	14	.	CASSLVESLGGYTF	TGTGCCAGCAGCTTAGTCGAGTCTCTTGGTGGCTACACCTTC
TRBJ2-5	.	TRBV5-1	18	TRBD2	CASSFLLAGGPGQETQYF	TGCGCCAGCAGCTTTCTTCTGGCGGGAGGGCCGGGTCAAGAGACCCAGTACTTC
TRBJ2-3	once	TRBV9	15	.	CASSVEGGLGDTQYF	TGTGCCAGCAGCGTAGAGGGGGGGCTGGGAGATACGCAGTATTTT
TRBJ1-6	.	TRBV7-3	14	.	CASSSGQYNSPLHF	TGTGCCAGCAGCTCGGGACAATATAATTCACCCCTCCACTTT
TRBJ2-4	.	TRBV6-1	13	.	CASSEGGQSLQYF	TGTGCCAGCAGTGAAGGGGGGCAATCACTTCAGTACTTC